The clone carrying this T cell receptor (beta chain) was found many times. Its antigen remains unidentified. This specimen belongs to a study of response to subunit inactivated influenza vaccine. This CDR3 has 16 amino acids. Trimming stripped 7 bases from V and 4 bases from J, with 19 bases between. Germline-derived CDR1 and CDR2 are MNHNS and SASEGT. Each CDR3 protein gets one entry after TCRdb re-called the RT-PCR reads with MiXCR. The table shows more than 450,000 distinct CDR3 sequences, with 7.6% occurring only once. Study outcomes and limitations: After each seasonal influenza vaccination, few new T cells are recruited, the authors suggested.

Specimen: PBMCs from blood, collected approximately 25 months after vaccination. The chain is built from TRBV6-1 and TRBJ2-2; D possibly uses TRBD1 or TRBD2 (9 bases each). The clonotype originates from a man aged 50 to 69 who received an inactivated influenza vaccine. The CDR3, as DNA: TGTGCCAGCACCCCTAGCGGGACAGGGACCACCGGGGAGCTGTTTTTT. Protein sequence: CASTPSGTGTTGELFF.